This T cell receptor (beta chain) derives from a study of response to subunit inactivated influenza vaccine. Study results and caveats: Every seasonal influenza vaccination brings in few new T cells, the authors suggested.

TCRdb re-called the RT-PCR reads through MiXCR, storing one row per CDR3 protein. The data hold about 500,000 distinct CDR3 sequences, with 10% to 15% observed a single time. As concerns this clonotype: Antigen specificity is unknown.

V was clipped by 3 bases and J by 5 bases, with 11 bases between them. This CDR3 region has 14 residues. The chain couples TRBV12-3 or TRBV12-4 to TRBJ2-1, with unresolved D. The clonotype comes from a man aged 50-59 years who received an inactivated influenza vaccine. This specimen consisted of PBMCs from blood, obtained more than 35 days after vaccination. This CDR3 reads CASSFGDFNNEQFF. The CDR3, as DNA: TGTGCCAGCAGTTTCGGAGATTTTAACAATGAGCAGTTCTTC.